These 32 T cell receptor beta chains came from one sample sequenced in a study of shared clonotypes between healthy human individuals. Sequencing was performed with immunoSEQ multiplex PCR; in TCRdb, only in-frame clones are kept and a portion is missing. The table shows 2 million to 2.5 million clones, with approximately 95% occurring only once. What was sequenced was naive CD4+ T cells sorted from blood. Subset here: CD45RA+ positively selected. The receptors stem from a young man in good health.

J is TRBJ2-7 and V is TRBV6-5; no clear D. This CDR3 spans 14 amino acids. Germline-derived CDR1 and CDR2 are MNHEY and SVGAGI. With 4 bases removed from V and 3 bases from J, the gap between germline ends came to 13 bases. The CDR3 DNA reads TGTGCCAGCAGTTCCGGCGTGGAGAGCTACGAGCAGTACTTC. This translates into CASSSGVESYEQYF.

The genes are TRBV30 and TRBJ2-7, with 7 bases identical to TRBD1. This CDR3 has 12 residues. V shed 3 bases, J shed 4 bases, and the junction held 3 bases outside the gene matches. Germline V gene sequence: CDR1 GTSNPN, CDR2 SVGIG (reference sequence). In DNA, the CDR3 is TGTGCCTGGAGCATGGGACAGTACGAGCAGTACTTC. Amino acid sequence: CAWSMGQYEQYF.

The J gene is TRBJ1-1, the V gene TRBV7-8; possible D gene TRBD1, 6 bases. CDR3 length equals 15 residues. Germline CDR1 and CDR2: SGHVS and FQNEAQ. Trimming removed 1 base at V and 5 bases at J, with 14 bases between. CDR3 sequence reads: CASSLVGRQGTEAFF. The CDR3 DNA reads TGTGCCAGCAGCTTAGTCGGCAGGCAGGGGACTGAAGCTTTCTTT.

This rearrangement joins TRBV30 to TRBJ2-3, with D perhaps matching TRBD1 (5 bases). CDR3 size: 15 residues. CDR1 is GTSNPN and CDR2 is SVGIG in the germline V gene (reference sequence). The V gene lost 3 bases and the J gene lost 2 bases, with 15 bases spanning the gap. The CDR3 protein is CAWRGPGLLTDTQYF. In nucleotides, the CDR3 is TGTGCCTGGAGGGGTCCAGGGTTGCTCACAGATACGCAGTATTTT.

The genes are TRBV10-3 and TRBJ1-1; 9 nucleotides agree with TRBD1. CDR3 size: 11 residues. The ends lost 9 bases at V and 5 bases at J; junction bases unmatched: 1. Germline CDR1 reads ENHRY; CDR2 reads SYGVKD. CDR3 DNA sequence: TGTGCCATAGGGACAGGGACTGAAGCTTTCTTT. This encodes CAIGTGTEAFF.

V and J are TRBV7-2 and TRBJ2-7, with 11 bases identical to TRBD2. There are 14 residues in the CDR3. Per germline, CDR1 SGHTA and CDR2 FQGNSA. V shed 3 bases and J 6 bases; nucleotides not matched to a gene: 4. Here the CDR3 reads CASSLTSGISEQYF. Written as DNA, the CDR3 is TGTGCCAGCAGCTTGACTAGCGGGATATCCGAGCAGTACTTC.

The chain couples TRBV2 to TRBJ2-3, with 7 bases identical to TRBD2. The ends lost 10 bases at V and 0 bases at J; junction bases unmatched: 10. The CDR3 extends over 15 amino acids. CDR1 SNHLY and CDR2 FYNNEI come from the germline V gene. The CDR3 DNA is TGTGCCACTCGTCGTGAGGGAGGGAGCACAGATACGCAGTATTTT. It codes for CATRREGGSTDTQYF.

The table lists this clone with a count of one. This rearrangement joins TRBV7-2 to TRBJ1-1, with 7 bases that match TRBD1. Germline V lookup: CDR1 SGHTA, CDR2 FQGNSA. Trimming removed 6 bases from V and 4 bases from J; junction bases left unmatched: 11. The CDR3 loop spans 15 amino acids. As DNA, the CDR3 is TGTGCCAGCAGACCTGCACAGGGGATTGGCACTGAAGCTTTCTTT. This encodes CASRPAQGIGTEAFF.

V is TRBV6-5 and J is TRBJ1-4; D gene uncertain. This CDR3 is built from 16 residues. CDR1 is MNHEY, CDR2 SVGAGI, per germline. Trimming removed 3 bases from V and 0 bases from J, with 11 bases in between. The CDR3 DNA reads TGTGCCAGCAGTTATTCGGGGTCTTCAACTAATGAAAAACTGTTTTTT. Its protein is CASSYSGSSTNEKLFF.

The rearrangement joins TRBV10-2 to TRBJ2-1; 7 nucleotides align to TRBD2. This CDR3 contains 13 residues. CDR1 is WSHSY and CDR2 is SAAADI in the germline V gene. The trim removed 4 bases at V and 6 bases at J, leaving 3 bases unmatched. The CDR3: CASSAPGGNEQFF. The CDR3 nucleotides are TGCGCCAGCAGTGCGCCGGGGGGCAATGAGCAGTTCTTC.

This clone was seen a single time. The gene calls are TRBV6-5 and TRBJ1-4; D may be TRBD1 (6 bases). Trimming cost V 2 bases and J 0 bases, with 7 bases left between them. Germline V gene lookup returns CDR1 MNHEY and CDR2 SVGAGI. The CDR3 totals 15 residues. CDR3 sequence (DNA): TGTGCCAGCAGTTACAGGGGGGCAACTAATGAAAAACTGTTTTTT. This encodes CASSYRGATNEKLFF.

The chain employs TRBV18 and TRBJ2-5; the match to TRBD2 covers 13 bases. The CDR3 is 16 residues long. Losses at the gene ends were 4 bases for V and 5 bases for J; bases not matched to a gene: 7. CDR1 and CDR2 from the germline V gene are KGHSH and LQKENI. The CDR3 DNA follows: TGTGCCAGCTCACGGACTAGCGGGAGCTTCGGGGAGACCCAGTACTTC. It yields the protein CASSRTSGSFGETQYF.

This clone was observed a single time. CDR3 residues: CASSTGTGGYEQYF. CDR3 in DNA: TGCGCCAGCAGTACCGGGACAGGGGGCTACGAGCAGTACTTC. The V and J genes are TRBV5-1 and TRBJ2-7, with 11 bases aligning to TRBD1. The CDR3 is made up of 14 amino acids. J lost 3 bases, V lost 5 bases, and 4 bases had no gene match. Germline V lookup: CDR1 SGHRS, CDR2 YFSETQ.

The chain links TRBV10-2 to TRBJ1-2, with 8 bases identical to TRBD1. V lost 1 base, J lost 8 bases, and 9 bases stayed unmatched. CDR3 length equals 15 residues. Germline V lookup: CDR1 WSHSY, CDR2 SAAADI. The DNA of the CDR3 is TGCGCCAGCAGTGAGTTTGGACAGGGATTTGGCGGCTACACCTTC. Translated, it gives CASSEFGQGFGGYTF.

The chain uses TRBV6-1 and TRBJ1-6, with D hard to call. The CDR3 has 13 residues. Germline V gene lookup returns CDR1 MNHNS and CDR2 SASEGT. The V and J ends lost 6 bases and 8 bases respectively, with 11 bases between them. CDR3 bases: TGTGCCAGCAGGCCCGTGGAGGATTCACCCCTCCACTTT. Translated: CASRPVEDSPLHF.

The chain couples TRBV28 to TRBJ2-7; TRBD1 matches 10 bases. The CDR3 contains 14 residues. Germline CDR1 is MDHEN and CDR2 is SYDVKM. Trimming cost V 6 bases and J 4 bases; bases outside gene matches: 6. CDR3 nucleotides: TGTGCCAGCAGCCCGTGGACAGGGGGTTACGAGCAGTACTTC. It translates to CASSPWTGGYEQYF. The full variable domain, with the rest looked up from reference TRBV28 and TRBJ2-7, is DVKVTQSSRYLVKRTGEKVFLECVQDMDHENMFWYRQDPGLGLRLIYFSYDVKMKEKGDIPEGYSVSREKKERFSLILESASTNQTSMYLCASSPWTGGYEQYFGPGTRLTVT.

J is TRBJ2-7 and V is TRBV27; maybe TRBD1 (7 bases). The CDR3 totals 15 residues. V was trimmed by 3 bases and J by 2 bases, leaving 14 bases between them. Germline-derived CDR1 and CDR2 are MNHEY and SMNVEV (reference sequence). The CDR3 DNA reads TGTGCCAGCAGTTTCCAGGGGGGAGTCACCTACGAGCAGTACTTC. Translating it yields CASSFQGGVTYEQYF.

The chain couples TRBV6-1 to TRBJ1-2; perhaps TRBD1 as D (5 bases). This CDR3 has 13 amino acids. The germline CDR1 and CDR2 sequences are MNHNS and SASEGT. Trimming shortened V by 7 bases and J by 3 bases, and 12 bases separated the two germline ends. The CDR3 here is CASTRVGDYGYTF. The CDR3 nucleotides read TGTGCCAGCACCAGGGTGGGGGACTATGGCTACACCTTC.

In DNA form, the CDR3 reads TGTGCCAGCAGCCCCAGGGACAGGGGGACTGGAAACACCATATATTTT. This codes for CASSPRDRGTGNTIYF. The chain has TRBV7-2 and TRBJ1-3, with 11 bases that match TRBD1. CDR1 and CDR2 (germline): SGHTA, FQGNSA. Germline trimming cut 5 bases from V and 2 bases from J; bases unmatched to any gene: 5. The CDR3 is 16 amino acids.

The chain combines TRBV2 with TRBJ1-5; the D is unclear. The CDR3 totals 13 residues. Trimming took off 8 bases at V and 2 bases at J, with 10 bases between the two ends. CDR1 and CDR2 (germline): SNHLY, FYNNEI. For the CDR3, the DNA is TGTGCCAGCTCGCAGCGAGGCAATCAGCCCCAGCATTTT. This codes for CASSQRGNQPQHF.

The chain is built from TRBV5-6 and TRBJ2-7, with 10 bases lining up with TRBD1. Germline V gene data show CDR1 as SGHDT and CDR2 as YYEEEE. This CDR3 is built from 15 residues. With V trimmed by 5 bases and J by 5 bases, 10 bases remained unmatched. The CDR3 sequence: CASSWSGTGDHEQYF. CDR3 nucleotide sequence: TGTGCCAGCAGTTGGTCCGGGACAGGGGACCACGAGCAGTACTTC. Supplemented by reference TRBV5-6 and TRBJ2-7, the full variable domain reads DAGVTQSPTHLIKTRGQQVTLRCSPKSGHDTVSWYQQALGQGPQFIFQYYEEEERQRGNFPDRFSGHQFPNYSSELNVNALLLGDSALYLCASSWSGTGDHEQYFGPGTRLTVT.

In this sample, this clone turned up once. The chain has TRBV18 and TRBJ1-1; a weak D match, TRBD1 (5 bases). CDR1 is KGHSH and CDR2 is LQKENI in the germline V gene. Trimming shortened V by 3 bases and J by 1 base, and 12 bases separated the two germline ends. This CDR3 is built from 15 residues. The CDR3 coding sequence is TGTGCCAGCTCACCGCGGGACCGGCGGAACACTGAAGCTTTCTTT. It codes for CASSPRDRRNTEAFF.

The chain combines TRBV6-5 with TRBJ2-5, with TRBD1 matching over 9 bases. CDR1 is MNHEY and CDR2 is SVGAGI in the germline V gene. CDR3 length: 15 amino acids. Trimming removed 5 bases from V and 2 bases from J; junction bases left unmatched: 6. Here the CDR3 reads CASSQDRGRQETQYF. The DNA of the CDR3 is TGTGCCAGCAGTCAGGACAGGGGACGGCAAGAGACCCAGTACTTC.

This clone is a singleton in its sample. V is TRBV19 and J is TRBJ1-1; 8 bases map to TRBD1. From germline, CDR1 is LNHDA and CDR2 SQIVND (reference sequence). The CDR3 is 14 residues long. Trimming removed 5 bases from V and 6 bases from J; junction bases left unmatched: 8. The CDR3 DNA reads TGTGCCAGTAGTCACCACCCACAGGGGGCTGAAGCTTTCTTT. It yields the protein CASSHHPQGAEAFF.

J is TRBJ1-2 and V is TRBV15, with TRBD1 as a possible D gene (5 bases). The CDR3 extends over 16 amino acids. The germline V gene has CDR1 LNHNV and CDR2 YYDKDF (reference sequence). Trimming left V 0 bases short and J 1 base short, with 12 bases between. CDR3 sequence: CATSRDRQGGNYGYTF. In DNA form, the CDR3 reads TGTGCCACCAGCAGAGATAGGCAGGGAGGTAACTATGGCTACACCTTC. Full variable domain (outside the CDR3, taken from reference TRBV15 and TRBJ1-2): DAMVIQNPRYQVTQFGKPVTLSCSQTLNHNVMYWYQQKSSQAPKLLFHYYDKDFNNEADTPDNFQSRRPNTSFCFLDIRSPGLGDTAMYLCATSRDRQGGNYGYTFGSGTRLTVV.

On this clone itself: One end of the junction fails to match germline, which may point to a read error. Other DNA sequences in this sample translate to the same CDR3. V and J are TRBV7-7 and TRBJ2-2, with 8 bases aligning to TRBD2. The germline V gene has CDR1 SSHAT and CDR2 FNYEAQ (reference sequence). The CDR3 has 12 residues. Here the CDR3 DNA reads TGTGCTAGCAGCGCGGGGGGCGGGGAGCTGTTTTTT. This codes for CASSAGGGELFF.

This chain uses TRBV7-9 with TRBJ2-3; TRBD2 aligns across 10 bases. The germline V gene encodes CDR1 SEHNR and CDR2 FQNEAQ (reference sequence). The J segment lost 7 bases and the V segment lost 1 base, leaving 8 bases of the junction unmatched. This CDR3 region has 16 residues. The CDR3 sequence is CASSLEASGSDHTQYF. The CDR3 DNA sequence: TGTGCCAGCAGCTTAGAGGCTAGCGGGAGTGATCATACGCAGTATTTT.

V is TRBV28 and J is TRBJ2-7, with D unresolved. CDR1 and CDR2 from the germline V gene are MDHEN and SYDVKM. Trimming left V 4 bases short and J 0 bases short, with 10 bases between. This CDR3 has 14 amino acids. This CDR3 reads CASSYVGSSYEQYF. CDR3 sequence (DNA): TGTGCCAGCAGTTACGTCGGAAGCTCCTACGAGCAGTACTTC.

The V gene is TRBV7-3, the J gene TRBJ2-7; tentative D call: TRBD1 (5 bases). The CDR3 loop spans 13 amino acids. Trimming shortened V by 5 bases and J by 6 bases, and 14 bases separated the two germline ends. Germline V lookup: CDR1 SGHTA, CDR2 FQGTGA. CDR3 sequence (DNA): TGTGCCAGCAGCACCCAAACAGGATCCGAGCAGTACTTC. Residues: CASSTQTGSEQYF.

The genes are TRBV6-5 and TRBJ2-7, with a tentative D call TRBD2 (5 bases). CDR3 length equals 15 residues. Germline loops: CDR1 MNHEY, CDR2 SVGAGI. V was pared by 4 bases and J by 0 bases, with 13 bases between. The CDR3 DNA reads as TGTGCCAGCAGTTCTCCCGGGAATTCCTCCTACGAGCAGTACTTC. It encodes CASSSPGNSSYEQYF.

The chain carries TRBV19 and TRBJ2-3; maybe TRBD1 (6 bases). CDR1 and CDR2 (germline): LNHDA, SQIVND (reference sequence). The ends were cut back, 3 bases at V and 0 bases at J, with 10 bases in the middle. CDR3 length equals 15 residues. The DNA for the CDR3 is TGTGCCAGTAGTATCGCAGGGGCTAGCACAGATACGCAGTATTTT. Encoded protein: CASSIAGASTDTQYF. Full variable domain (remainder filled in from reference TRBV19 and TRBJ2-3): DGGITQSPKYLFRKEGQNVTLSCEQNLNHDAMYWYRQDPGQGLRLIYYSQIVNDFQKGDIAEGYSVSREKKESFPLTVTSAQKNPTAFYLCASSIAGASTDTQYFGPGTRLTVL.

V is TRBV11-3 and J is TRBJ2-3, with 7 positions matching TRBD1. V shed 1 base, J shed 6 bases, and the junction held 1 base outside the gene matches. The CDR3 loop spans 13 amino acids. Looked up from germline, CDR1 is SGHNT and CDR2 is YENEEA. In nucleotides, the CDR3 is TGTGCCAGCAGCTTAGTCAGGGGGGATACGCAGTATTTT. This sequence encodes CASSLVRGDTQYF.